This T cell receptor beta chain was identified during a study of T cells in women clearing cervical HPV infection. Study-wide context: Case blood drawn at lesion detection; control blood after infection cleared.

Study results and caveats: TRBV6-7 relative abundance averaged roughly 0.099% in cases and 0.15% to 0.2% in controls. Unknown T-cell numbers per sample may underlie the richness differences.

The V gene end was trimmed by 2 bases and the J gene end by 5 bases; junction bases not matched to a gene: 3. In germline, CDR1 is SGHTA, CDR2 FQGTGA. The CDR3 spans 14 residues. A word on this clone: Its matching antigen is unknown. Read coverage stops 3 residues before the CDR3 terminus; the germline J gene supplies the remainder.

The method was immunoSEQ multiplex PCR; TCRdb's version includes in-frame clones alone and lacks a portion of them. The specimen's table records around 30,000 clones. This receptor was obtained from a woman between 18 and 70 years old with a cervical HPV16 infection that either progressed to CIN3+ or cleared (not recorded which). The chain recombines TRBV7-3 with TRBJ2-1; 7 bases line up with TRBD2. The sample was blood buffy coat. The CDR3 here is CASSLAGRDNEQFF. Incomplete CDR3 DNA: TGTGCCAGCAGCTTAGCGGGGAGGGACAATGAG. Based on the CDR3 plus reference TRBV7-3 and TRBJ2-1, the full variable domain is GAGVSQTPSNKVTEKGKYVELRCDPISGHTALYWYRQSLGQGPEFLIYFQGTGAADDSGLPNDRFFAVRPEGSVSTLKIQRTERGDSAVYLCASSLAGRDNEQFFGPGTRLTVL.